The 3 T cell receptor beta chains below all came from one sample that was sequenced in a study of beta chain features in type 1 diabetes. Study-wide points: All four CD4+ subsets from Type 1 diabetes patients carried moderately but significantly shorter TCRB CDR3s.

Their recognized antigens are unknown. The entirety of the isolated RNA underwent reverse transcription, so expressed TCRB transcripts were sequenced. The table came from immunoSEQ multiplex PCR; TCRdb's copy has only in-frame clones and leaves some out. The table shows a few hundred thousand clones, with roughly 24% occurring only once. Sample: naive CD4+ T cells from blood. These receptors originate from a woman aged 30 to 39 with type 1 diabetes.

The chain has TRBV28 and TRBJ2-3; no clear D gene. V dropped 6 bases and J dropped 5 bases, with 12 bases sitting between them. Germline V gives CDR1 MDHEN, CDR2 SYDVKM. This CDR3 contains 13 residues. CDR3 amino acids: CASRPGVGDTQYF. The CDR3 DNA sequence: TGTGCCAGCAGACCAGGTGTTGGAGATACGCAGTATTTT.

This clone occurred a few times. The chain has TRBV5-1 and TRBJ2-3; a weak D match, TRBD1 (6 bases). The CDR3 consists of 16 residues. Germline-derived CDR1 and CDR2 are SGHRS and YFSETQ. V was pared by 0 bases and J by 4 bases, with 15 bases between. This CDR3 reads CASSLASSGDADTQYF. In DNA form, the CDR3 reads TGCGCCAGCAGCTTGGCCTCGTCAGGGGACGCAGATACGCAGTATTTT.

The CDR3 is CASSGSLVTGELFF. The CDR3 nucleotides are TGTGCCAGTAGCGGGAGCTTAGTAACCGGGGAGCTGTTTTTT. V is TRBV27 and J is TRBJ2-2; 9 nucleotides line up with TRBD2. The CDR3 is made up of 14 amino acids. V lost 9 bases, J lost 5 bases, and 7 bases stayed unmatched. Germline CDR1 reads MNHEY; CDR2 reads SMNVEV (reference sequence).